Following are 30 T cell receptor beta chains from one sample sequenced in a study of human thymus T cells. Resections that were taken during corrective heart surgery supplied the thymus tissue. Here immunoSEQ multiplex PCR was the method, and the copy in TCRdb shows in-frame clones only, minus some. The sample holds 78,000 or so clones, roughly 96% seen once. Sample: thymus tissue. These receptor sequences come from a boy under two years old with a congenital heart defect but otherwise immunologically healthy.

This chain uses TRBV5-8 with TRBJ1-5; a possible D gene is TRBD1 (6 bases). V lost 5 bases and J 5 bases, leaving 14 bases between the germline ends. The CDR3 runs to 14 residues. Germline V lookup: CDR1 SGHTS, CDR2 YDEGEE. CDR3 bases: TGTGCCAGCAGGCAACCGGACAGAGATCAGCCCCAGCATTTT. Its translation is CASRQPDRDQPQHF.

The CDR3 DNA sequence: TGTGCCAGCTCACCACTTATAGGGACAGGTGGGATGAACACTGAAGCTTTCTTT. Protein sequence: CASSPLIGTGGMNTEAFF. This chain connects TRBV18 to TRBJ1-1, with TRBD1 matching 8 bases. Germline assignment: CDR1 KGHSH and CDR2 LQKENI. The CDR3 is 18 amino acids. V was pared by 1 base and J by 0 bases, with 10 bases of the junction left unmatched.

The V gene is TRBV19, the J gene TRBJ2-1; tentatively, D is TRBD1 or TRBD2 (6 bases each). Trimming cost V 5 bases and J 4 bases, with 18 bases left between them. This CDR3 has 16 residues. Germline CDR1 LNHDA, CDR2 SQIVND (reference sequence). The CDR3 loop is CASSPLGGRRYNEQFF. CDR3 in DNA: TGTGCCAGTAGTCCGCTAGGGGGGAGGAGATACAATGAGCAGTTCTTC.

The CDR3 DNA sequence: TGTGCCAGCAGTTTCCTTCTCACGAGGGAGACCCAGTACTTC. Translation gives CASSFLLTRETQYF. V gene TRBV27 combines with J gene TRBJ2-5, with D unclear. The germline gives CDR1 MNHEY, CDR2 SMNVEV (reference sequence). With 3 bases removed from V and 5 bases from J, the gap between germline ends came to 13 bases. This CDR3 spans 14 amino acids.

This chain uses TRBV11-2 with TRBJ2-1; TRBD2 is a possible D gene (6 bases). Germline assignment: CDR1 SGHAT and CDR2 FQNNGV. This CDR3 is built from 18 residues. V lost 1 base and J lost 0, with 16 bases in between. In DNA, the CDR3 is TGTGCCAGCAGCTTAGTTCCCTCTCGCGGGAACTCCTACAATGAGCAGTTCTTC. Translation gives CASSLVPSRGNSYNEQFF.

This sequence joins TRBV12-5 and TRBJ2-1; no definite D call. The CDR3 spans 11 residues. V lost 6 bases to trimming and J lost 10 bases, with 10 bases between them. Per the germline V gene, CDR1 is LGHNT and CDR2 is FRNRAP. The CDR3 sequence is CASGHSTEQFF. Here the CDR3 DNA reads TGTGCTAGTGGCCATTCTACGGAGCAGTTCTTC. Looking up the rest from reference TRBV12-5 and TRBJ2-1 gives the full variable domain: DARVTQTPRHKVTEMGQEVTMRCQPILGHNTVFWYRQTMMQGLELLAYFRNRAPLDDSGMPKDRFSAEMPDATLATLKIQPSEPRDSAVYFCASGHSTEQFFGPGTRLTVL.

V and J are TRBV18 and TRBJ2-1, with TRBD1 matching 8 bases. V shed 4 bases and J 0 bases; nucleotides not matched to a gene: 5. The CDR3 has 16 residues. Germline lookup yields CDR1 KGHSH and CDR2 LQKENI. CDR3 in amino acids: CASSLKGQASYNEQFF. The CDR3 region has the DNA TGTGCCAGCTCACTAAAGGGACAGGCCTCCTACAATGAGCAGTTCTTC. The full variable domain, completed using reference TRBV18 and TRBJ2-1, is NAGVMQNPRHLVRRRGQEARLRCSPMKGHSHVYWYRQLPEEGLKFMVYLQKENIIDESGMPKERFSAEFPKEGPSILRIQQVVRGDSAAYFCASSLKGQASYNEQFFGPGTRLTVL.

J is TRBJ2-7 and V is TRBV13, with 12 bases matching TRBD2. The CDR3 sequence is 15 residues long. CDR1 and CDR2 (germline): PRHDT, FYEKMQ (reference sequence). Germline trimming cut 5 bases from V and 4 bases from J; bases unmatched to any gene: 6. The CDR3 region is CASSQTSGRFYEQYF. CDR3 DNA sequence: TGTGCCAGCAGCCAGACTAGCGGGAGATTTTACGAGCAGTACTTC.

This chain joins TRBV4-1 and TRBJ2-1; 7 nucleotides align to TRBD1. From germline, CDR1 is MGHRA and CDR2 YSYEKL. There are 15 residues in the CDR3. With 4 bases clipped from V and 15 bases from J, the junction kept 18 bases outside the gene matches. CDR3: CASSPHGTAPPVWFF. In nucleotides, the CDR3 is TGCGCCAGCAGCCCCCATGGGACAGCCCCTCCGGTATGGTTCTTC.

CDR3 nucleotides: TGCGCCAGCAGCTTGGTCCTCAATCTCAGCTCTTCGCTAAACACTGAAGCTTTCTTT. Amino acid sequence: CASSLVLNLSSSLNTEAFF. The chain has TRBV5-1 and TRBJ1-1, with unresolved D. The CDR3 totals 19 residues. Germline V gene lookup returns CDR1 SGHRS and CDR2 YFSETQ. V dropped 0 bases and J dropped 2 bases, with 23 bases sitting between them. The whole variable domain, remainder taken from reference TRBV5-1 and TRBJ1-1, is KAGVTQTPRYLIKTRGQQVTLSCSPISGHRSVSWYQQTPGQGLQFLFEYFSETQRNKGNFPGRFSGRQFSNSRSEMNVSTLELGDSALYLCASSLVLNLSSSLNTEAFFGQGTRLTVV.

This clone appeared a single time. V usage is TRBV7-3 and J usage is TRBJ1-1, with D uncertain. V shed 4 bases and J shed 2 bases, with 14 bases lying between them. The CDR3 length is 15 residues. Germline values: CDR1 SGHTA, CDR2 FQGTGA. CDR3 region: CASSSSTEGNTEAFF. In DNA form, the CDR3 reads TGTGCCAGCAGCTCCAGCACGGAGGGAAACACTGAAGCTTTCTTT.

The V call is TRBV4-3, the J call TRBJ2-1, with 15 bases aligning to TRBD2. Germline V gene sequence: CDR1 LGHNA, CDR2 YSLEER. V lost 4 bases and J lost 7; bases outside the gene matches: 17. The CDR3 length is 20 residues. The CDR3 is CASSLRTCPPGLAGGNEQFF. In DNA form, the CDR3 reads TGCGCCAGCAGCCTCAGGACGTGCCCGCCTGGACTAGCGGGGGGGAATGAGCAGTTCTTC.

The CDR3 sequence: CASSCEYNEQFF. CDR3 DNA sequence: TGTGCCAGCAGCTGCGAATACAATGAGCAGTTCTTC. The rearrangement uses TRBV11-2 and TRBJ2-1; the D is unclear. The V gene's germline CDR1 is SGHAT and CDR2 FQNNGV. The germline V and J ends were trimmed by 4 bases and 4 bases, with 5 bases remaining between them. CDR3 size: 12 residues.

J is TRBJ1-4 and V is TRBV18; 7 bases are a match to TRBD1. CDR3 length: 14 amino acids. Germline CDR1 and CDR2: KGHSH and LQKENI. Trimming at V came to 8 bases and at J to 9 bases, leaving 12 bases not matched to a gene. The CDR3 coding sequence is TGTGCCAGCCTCAGGGACAGCAGCGAGAAAAAACTGTTTTTT. Translating it yields CASLRDSSEKKLFF.

This clone was seen once. The rearrangement uses TRBV28 and TRBJ2-3; 10 bases line up with TRBD2. After removal of 5 bases from V and 0 bases from J, the junction contained 5 bases not matched to a gene. The CDR3 runs to 16 residues. The germline V gene has CDR1 MDHEN and CDR2 SYDVKM. The CDR3 DNA reads TGTGCCAGCAGTCCCGGACTAGCGGTTAGCACAGATACGCAGTATTTT. Amino acids: CASSPGLAVSTDTQYF. The variable domain in full, completed from reference TRBV28 and TRBJ2-3, reads DVKVTQSSRYLVKRTGEKVFLECVQDMDHENMFWYRQDPGLGLRLIYFSYDVKMKEKGDIPEGYSVSREKKERFSLILESASTNQTSMYLCASSPGLAVSTDTQYFGPGTRLTVL.

The genes are TRBV7-4 and TRBJ2-7; TRBD1 might be the D (6 bases). CDR1 SGHVT and CDR2 SQSDAQ come from the germline V gene. The CDR3 contains 12 residues. The V end lost 0 bases, the J end lost 9 bases, and 9 bases lay between the germline ends. Here the CDR3 reads CASSLARTAQYF. CDR3 sequence (DNA): TGTGCCAGCAGCTTAGCCCGGACAGCGCAGTACTTC.

The rearrangement joins TRBV25-1 to TRBJ2-7; D gene uncertain. The CDR3 has 10 amino acids. The V end lost 6 bases, the J end lost 7 bases, and 7 bases lay between the germline ends. Germline values: CDR1 MGHDK, CDR2 SYGVNS. CDR3 DNA sequence: TGTGCCAGCAGGGGCGAAGAGCAGTACTTC. Residues: CASRGEEQYF.

This clone was seen only once. The rearrangement joins TRBV2 to TRBJ1-4, with D perhaps TRBD1 (6 bases). CDR3 length: 16 residues. Germline loops: CDR1 SNHLY, CDR2 FYNNEI. V lost 1 base to trimming and J lost 7 bases, with 16 bases between them. Here the CDR3 DNA reads TGTGCCAGCAGTGAAGGTCCCGGGGGCAAGGGTGAAAAACTGTTTTTT. Protein: CASSEGPGGKGEKLFF.

The chain joins TRBV5-1 to TRBJ2-5; the D gene is possibly TRBD1 (5 bases). V lost 0 bases to trimming and J lost 4 bases, with 7 bases between them. In germline, CDR1 is SGHRS, CDR2 YFSETQ. CDR3 length: 13 amino acids. The DNA for the CDR3 is TGCGCCAGCAGCTTGGGGCAGGGAGAGACCCAGTACTTC. This sequence encodes CASSLGQGETQYF.

The rearrangement uses TRBV27 and TRBJ2-5; 11 bases map to TRBD2. From germline, CDR1 is MNHEY and CDR2 SMNVEV (reference sequence). After removal of 5 bases from V and 4 bases from J, the junction contained 6 bases not matched to a gene. This CDR3 region has 15 residues. CDR3 coding DNA: TGTGCCAGCAGTCCACTAGCGGGAGCTGGAGAGACCCAGTACTTC. Residues: CASSPLAGAGETQYF.

This chain connects TRBV4-1 to TRBJ2-1; TRBD2 agrees at 7 bases. J was trimmed by 4 bases and V by 0 bases; bases with no gene match: 9. Germline V lookup: CDR1 MGHRA, CDR2 YSYEKL. CDR3 length equals 17 residues. The CDR3 protein is CASSQEESGDRYNEQFF. The DNA of the CDR3 is TGCGCCAGCAGCCAAGAGGAGAGCGGGGACCGGTACAATGAGCAGTTCTTC.

CDR3 loop: CASSPTGTLSSNQPQHF. The CDR3, as DNA: TGTGCCAGCAGCCCAACCGGGACCCTGTCGAGCAATCAGCCCCAGCATTTT. The chain carries TRBV28 and TRBJ1-5; TRBD1 is a possible D gene (5 bases). Germline V lookup: CDR1 MDHEN, CDR2 SYDVKM. The CDR3 contains 17 residues. V was clipped by 6 bases and J by 1 base, with 19 bases between them.

The chain links TRBV4-2 to TRBJ1-1; D unresolved. The CDR3 length is 16 residues. V was clipped by 2 bases and J by 1 base, with 14 bases between them. Germline CDR1 LGHNA, CDR2 YNFKEQ. The CDR3: CASSQLFHHRNTEAFF. The CDR3 nucleotides are TGTGCCAGCAGCCAACTATTCCATCATCGGAACACTGAAGCTTTCTTT.

The chain couples TRBV20-1 to TRBJ1-1, with a weak D call TRBD1 (6 bases). Germline V CDR1 and CDR2: DFQATT, SNEGSKA (reference sequence). V was shortened by 5 bases and J by 6 bases, with 10 bases between the two germline ends. CDR3 length: 11 amino acids. For the CDR3, the DNA is TGCAGTGCTCCGAACAGGGCTGAAGCTTTCTTT. Translated: CSAPNRAEAFF.

The chain links TRBV10-3 to TRBJ1-6; D possibly corresponds to TRBD1 (5 bases). Trimming shortened V by 3 bases and J by 0 bases, and 15 bases separated the two germline ends. There are 18 residues in the CDR3. Germline V gene lookup returns CDR1 ENHRY and CDR2 SYGVKD. This CDR3 reads CAISDQDRTSSYNSPLHF. CDR3 DNA sequence: TGTGCCATCAGTGACCAAGACAGAACAAGCTCCTATAATTCACCCCTCCACTTT.

The V call is TRBV6-1, the J call TRBJ1-2; no clear D. The V gene lost 3 bases and the J gene lost 3 bases, with 11 bases spanning the gap. From germline, CDR1 is MNHNS and CDR2 SASEGT. The CDR3 loop spans 14 amino acids. DNA for the CDR3: TGTGCCAGCAGTGAGCCCAGAACCTACTATGGCTACACCTTC. Amino acid sequence: CASSEPRTYYGYTF.

The chain recombines TRBV6-1 with TRBJ2-3, with D possibly being TRBD1 or TRBD2 (6 bases each). The CDR3 runs to 14 residues. V lost 6 bases and J lost 0, with 10 bases in between. Germline CDR1 is MNHNS and CDR2 is SASEGT. The DNA of the CDR3 is TGTGCCAGCAGGGAGGGGGGCAGCACAGATACGCAGTATTTT. It is translated as CASREGGSTDTQYF.

The rearrangement joins TRBV28 to TRBJ2-5, with 9 nucleotides matching TRBD2. Trimming removed 3 bases from V and 7 bases from J; junction bases left unmatched: 24. CDR1 and CDR2 (germline): MDHEN, SYDVKM. This CDR3 comprises 20 residues. DNA of the CDR3: TGTGCCAGCAGTTTTCGAGTTCCAGGGGGACTAGCACCAACCCCAGGGACCCAGTACTTC. This encodes CASSFRVPGGLAPTPGTQYF.

The genes are TRBV7-2 and TRBJ1-2; 7 nucleotides match TRBD1. This CDR3 is 16 amino acids long. J was trimmed by 4 bases and V by 5 bases; bases with no gene match: 13. CDR1 is SGHTA and CDR2 is FQGNSA in the germline V gene. Written as DNA, the CDR3 is TGTGCCAGCAGCCTTAGGAAGGGGACAGTGTCCTATGGCTACACCTTC. This sequence encodes CASSLRKGTVSYGYTF.

V usage is TRBV9 and J usage is TRBJ2-5, with D perhaps TRBD2 (5 bases). Germline lookup yields CDR1 SGDLS and CDR2 YYNGEE. The germline V and J ends were trimmed by 0 bases and 3 bases, with 6 bases remaining between them. The CDR3 has 13 amino acids. CDR3 in DNA: TGTGCCAGCAGCGTAGAGGGAGAAGAGACCCAGTACTTC. Translating gives CASSVEGEETQYF.